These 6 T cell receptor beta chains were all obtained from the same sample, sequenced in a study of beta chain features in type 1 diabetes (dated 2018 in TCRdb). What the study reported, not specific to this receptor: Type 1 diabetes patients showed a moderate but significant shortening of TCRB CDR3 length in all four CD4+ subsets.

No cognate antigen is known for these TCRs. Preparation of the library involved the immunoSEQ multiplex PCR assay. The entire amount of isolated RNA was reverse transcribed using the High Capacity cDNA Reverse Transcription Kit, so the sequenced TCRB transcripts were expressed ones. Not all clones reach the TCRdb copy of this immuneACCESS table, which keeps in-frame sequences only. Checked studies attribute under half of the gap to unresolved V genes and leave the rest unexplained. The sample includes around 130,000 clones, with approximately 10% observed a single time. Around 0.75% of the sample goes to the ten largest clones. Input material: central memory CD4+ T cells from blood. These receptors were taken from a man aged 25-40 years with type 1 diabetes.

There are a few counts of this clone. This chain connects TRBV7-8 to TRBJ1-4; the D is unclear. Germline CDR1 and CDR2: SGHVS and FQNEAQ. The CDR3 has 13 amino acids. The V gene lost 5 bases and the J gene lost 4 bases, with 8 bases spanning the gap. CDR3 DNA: TGTGCCAGCAGCCCTAAAGATAATGAAAAACTGTTTTTT. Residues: CASSPKDNEKLFF.

CDR3 in amino acids: CASSFRRAGAYEQYF. In DNA form, the CDR3 reads TGTGCCAGCAGCTTTCGCCGAGCGGGTGCCTACGAGCAGTACTTC. This chain links TRBV7-2 with TRBJ2-7; perhaps TRBD2 as D (6 bases). V gave up 3 bases and J gave up 2 bases, with 14 bases separating them. The CDR3 runs to 15 residues. CDR1 is SGHTA and CDR2 is FQGNSA in the germline V gene. The full variable domain, in which reference TRBV7-2 and TRBJ2-7 provide the parts outside the CDR3, is GAGVSQSPSNKVTEKGKDVELRCDPISGHTALYWYRQSLGQGLEFLIYFQGNSAPDKSGLPSDRFSAERTGGSVSTLTIQRTQQEDSAVYLCASSFRRAGAYEQYFGPGTRLTVT.

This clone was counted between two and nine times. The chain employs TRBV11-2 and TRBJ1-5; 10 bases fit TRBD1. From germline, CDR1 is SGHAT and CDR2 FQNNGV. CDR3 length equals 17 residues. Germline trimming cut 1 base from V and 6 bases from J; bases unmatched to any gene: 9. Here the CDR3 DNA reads TGTGCCAGCAGCTTAGGAGCCGGGACAGGGGCGGGTCAGCCCCAGCATTTT. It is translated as CASSLGAGTGAGQPQHF.

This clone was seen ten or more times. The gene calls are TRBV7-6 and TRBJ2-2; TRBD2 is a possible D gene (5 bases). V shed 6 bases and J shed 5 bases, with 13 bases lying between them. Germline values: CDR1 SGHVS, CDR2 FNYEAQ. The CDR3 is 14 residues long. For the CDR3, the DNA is TGTGCCAGCAGTCACCCTCGGGGAACCGGGGAGCTGTTTTTT. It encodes CASSHPRGTGELFF. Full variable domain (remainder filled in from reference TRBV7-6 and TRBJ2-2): GAGVSQSPRYKVTKRGQDVALRCDPISGHVSLYWYRQALGQGPEFLTYFNYEAQQDKSGLPNDRFSAERPEGSISTLTIQRTEQRDSAMYRCASSHPRGTGELFFGEGSRLTVL.

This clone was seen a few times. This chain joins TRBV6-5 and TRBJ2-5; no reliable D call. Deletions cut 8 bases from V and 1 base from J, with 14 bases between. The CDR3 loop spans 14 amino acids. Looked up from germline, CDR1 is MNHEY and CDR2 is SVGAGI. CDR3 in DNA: TGTGCCAGCCGACGAGACTGGAGCCAAGAGACCCAGTACTTC. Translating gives CASRRDWSQETQYF.

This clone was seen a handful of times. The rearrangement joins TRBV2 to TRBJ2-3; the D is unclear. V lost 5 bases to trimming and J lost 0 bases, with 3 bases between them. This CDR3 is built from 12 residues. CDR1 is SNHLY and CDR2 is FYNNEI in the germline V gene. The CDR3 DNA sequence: TGTGCCAGCAGTCCTAGCACAGATACGCAGTATTTT. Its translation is CASSPSTDTQYF.